The 14 T cell receptor beta chains below were found in one sample sequenced in a study of shared clonotypes between healthy human individuals. Generated by immunoSEQ multiplex PCR, the TCRdb table keeps only in-frame clones and is missing some. The table records some 1,100,000 clones, about four fifths of them present only once. Sequenced: memory CD4+ T cells from PBMCs. Stated subset: CD45RA-negative fraction. The receptors derive from a young man in good health. Some clones in this sample may be carry-over from other donors' samples.

The genes are TRBV7-2 and TRBJ2-3; no clear D gene. CDR1 is SGHTA and CDR2 is FQGNSA in the germline V gene. This CDR3 has 14 amino acids. Trimming shortened V by 5 bases and J by 3 bases, and 12 bases separated the two germline ends. CDR3 protein: CASSPSYTTDTQYF. The CDR3 DNA is TGTGCCAGCAGCCCCTCTTACACGACAGATACGCAGTATTTT.

The chain is built from TRBV28 and TRBJ1-1; a possible D gene is TRBD1 (5 bases). Germline values: CDR1 MDHEN, CDR2 SYDVKM. Between the trimmed V and J ends, which lost 7 bases and 4 bases, there was a span of 13 bases. The CDR3 spans 13 residues. The CDR3 here is CASMTGVGTEAFF. As DNA, the CDR3 is TGTGCCAGCATGACGGGGGTCGGCACTGAAGCTTTCTTT.

This clone is a singleton in its sample. The J gene is TRBJ1-1, the V gene TRBV6-6, with unresolved D. The ends were cut back, 10 bases at V and 5 bases at J, with 20 bases in the middle. Germline V gives CDR1 MNHNY, CDR2 SVGAGI (reference sequence). CDR3 size: 14 residues. The CDR3 spells CATMSKRVGTEAFF. CDR3 sequence (DNA): TGTGCCACCATGTCGAAAAGGGTTGGGACTGAAGCTTTCTTT.

CDR3 loop: CASSLSGSSSQPQHF. DNA for the CDR3: TGTGCCAGCAGCTTAAGTGGGAGCTCATCCCAGCCCCAGCATTTT. The V call is TRBV7-9, the J call TRBJ1-5; D gene ambiguous. Looked up from germline, CDR1 is SEHNR and CDR2 is FQNEAQ (reference sequence). Trimming shortened V by 2 bases and J by 7 bases, and 15 bases separated the two germline ends. The CDR3 is 15 residues long.

The chain uses TRBV4-1 and TRBJ2-5; the D gene is possibly TRBD1 (6 bases). Germline-derived CDR1 and CDR2 are MGHRA and YSYEKL. Between the trimmed V and J ends, which lost 6 bases and 0 bases, there was a span of 8 bases. The CDR3 runs 13 residues. The DNA for the CDR3 is TGCGCCAGCAGTAGGACAGACCAAGAGACCCAGTACTTC. Encoded protein: CASSRTDQETQYF.

This clone was counted only a few times. Other DNA sequences within the sample encode an identical CDR3. The rearrangement links TRBV7-9 to TRBJ1-5, with a tentative D call TRBD1 (5 bases). Germline assignment: CDR1 SEHNR and CDR2 FQNEAQ (reference sequence). This CDR3 comprises 14 residues. V shed 2 bases and J shed 5 bases, with 10 bases lying between them. The DNA for the CDR3 is TGTGCCAGCAGCTTAACTGGAGGGGATCAGCCCCAGCATTTT. As protein: CASSLTGGDQPQHF.

The chain recombines TRBV6-1 with TRBJ1-5, with D possibly TRBD1 on 5 matching bases. Germline values: CDR1 MNHNS, CDR2 SASEGT. The CDR3 extends over 14 amino acids. The V gene lost 6 bases and the J gene lost 9 bases, with 18 bases spanning the gap. This CDR3 is CASSYPLGEGPQHF. The DNA of the CDR3 is TGTGCCAGCAGCTACCCTTTGGGGGAAGGGCCCCAGCATTTT.

This clone showed up just a few times. Other DNA variants within this sample encode the same CDR3. The chain links TRBV7-9 to TRBJ1-1; D is unclear. Trimming stripped 5 bases from V and 0 bases from J, with 10 bases between. The CDR3 has 14 amino acids. Germline values: CDR1 SEHNR, CDR2 FQNEAQ (reference sequence). CDR3 sequence: CASSQTALNTEAFF. Written as DNA, the CDR3 is TGTGCCAGCAGCCAGACTGCATTGAACACTGAAGCTTTCTTT.

The chain employs TRBV12-5 and TRBJ2-2; no definite D call. The V and J ends lost 5 bases and 5 bases respectively, with 3 bases between them. This CDR3 comprises 11 residues. Germline assignment: CDR1 LGHNT and CDR2 FRNRAP. CDR3 coding DNA: TGTGCTAGTGGTCGAACCGGGGAGCTGTTTTTT. Protein: CASGRTGELFF.

This clone has more than one count but fewer than ten. J is TRBJ1-4 and V is TRBV4-2; 8 nucleotides line up with TRBD1. The junction had 7 bases not matched to a gene; V was cut back by 5 bases and J by 8 bases. The CDR3 is 14 residues long. Germline lookup yields CDR1 LGHNA and CDR2 YNFKEQ. This CDR3 is CASSYGQGGEKLFF. In DNA, the CDR3 is TGTGCCAGCAGCTATGGACAGGGAGGAGAAAAACTGTTTTTT.

Here the CDR3 reads CASRPGPNEKLFF. For the CDR3, the DNA is TGTGCCAGCCGTCCGGGACCAAATGAAAAACTGTTTTTT. The gene calls are TRBV6-5 and TRBJ1-4; D possibly corresponds to TRBD1 (5 bases). CDR1 is MNHEY and CDR2 is SVGAGI in the germline V gene. Trimming took off 8 bases at V and 5 bases at J, with 12 bases between the two ends. The CDR3 covers 13 residues.

The chain links TRBV5-1 to TRBJ1-2, with 7 positions matching TRBD1. The V gene's germline CDR1 is SGHRS and CDR2 YFSETQ. Trimming at V came to 4 bases and at J to 0 bases, leaving 6 bases not matched to a gene. The CDR3 sequence is 15 residues long. CDR3 loop: CASSLYRGPNYGYTF. CDR3 DNA sequence: TGCGCCAGCAGCCTATACAGGGGTCCTAACTATGGCTACACCTTC.

The chain uses TRBV9 and TRBJ2-5; D may be TRBD1 or TRBD2 (6 bases each). Germline V gene lookup returns CDR1 SGDLS and CDR2 YYNGEE. CDR3 length: 15 residues. Trimming removed 6 bases from V and 2 bases from J, with 17 bases in between. CDR3 loop: CASTYGGGLQETQYF. CDR3 DNA: TGTGCCAGCACCTACGGGGGCGGACTACAAGAGACCCAGTACTTC.

This chain uses TRBV5-4 with TRBJ2-2, with a tentative D call TRBD2 (7 bases). The V end was cut by 0 bases, the J end by 6 bases, with 18 bases between. Looked up from germline, CDR1 is SGHNT and CDR2 is YYREEE (reference sequence). The CDR3 is 17 amino acids. The CDR3, as DNA: TGTGCCAGCAGCTTGGTCGGGGGGCGAAGCTCGGCCGGGGAGCTGTTTTTT. Protein sequence: CASSLVGGRSSAGELFF.